A single sample is the source of the 19 T cell receptor beta chains below, sequenced in a study of blood T cell repertoires in COVID-19. Some clones are missing from TCRdb's copy, which holds only in-frame ones; the method was immunoSEQ multiplex PCR. In the table there are more than 300,000 clones, 70% to 90% of which are singletons. The source material was PBMCs or T cells enriched from blood (not recorded which). Every receptor here comes from a woman aged 18-30 years who had recovered from COVID-19.

V is TRBV13 and J is TRBJ1-6; 9 nucleotides align to TRBD1. This CDR3 is built from 14 residues. J lost 9 bases, V lost 4 bases, and 4 bases had no gene match. The germline V gene has CDR1 PRHDT and CDR2 FYEKMQ (reference sequence). The DNA for the CDR3 is TGTGCCAGCAGCTACGGGGACAGGGTTTCACCCCTCCACTTT. Amino acids: CASSYGDRVSPLHF.

CDR3 amino acids: CASKLGTSGVGELFF. The CDR3 DNA reads as TGTGCCAGCAAGTTGGGGACTAGCGGGGTTGGGGAGCTGTTTTTT. The chain recombines TRBV7-8 with TRBJ2-2, with TRBD2 identical over 13 bases. This CDR3 comprises 15 residues. Germline V gene data show CDR1 as SGHVS and CDR2 as FQNEAQ. After removal of 7 bases from V and 8 bases from J, the junction contained 7 bases not matched to a gene.

J is TRBJ2-1 and V is TRBV9; TRBD2 matches 11 bases. The CDR3 spans 15 residues. J was trimmed by 8 bases and V by 1 base; bases with no gene match: 5. Germline CDR1 and CDR2: SGDLS and YYNGEE. CDR3 residues: CASSVSSGGRYEQFF. The CDR3 bases are TGTGCCAGCAGCGTATCTAGCGGGGGGCGATATGAGCAGTTCTTC.

The chain uses TRBV2 and TRBJ2-3; weak D call: TRBD1 (7 bases). Germline loops: CDR1 SNHLY, CDR2 FYNNEI. The CDR3 length is 14 residues. Trimming shortened V by 6 bases and J by 4 bases, and 14 bases separated the two germline ends. As DNA, the CDR3 is TGTGCCAGCAGCCCCCAGGGGGGTCCAGATACGCAGTATTTT. Its translation: CASSPQGGPDTQYF.

V is TRBV28 and J is TRBJ2-5, with 9 bases matching TRBD1. This CDR3 spans 15 amino acids. Germline CDR1 is MDHEN and CDR2 is SYDVKM. J was trimmed by 4 bases and V by 3 bases; bases with no gene match: 6. The CDR3 DNA reads as TGTGCCAGCAGTTTCCGGACAGGGGATCGAGAGACCCAGTACTTC. Translated, it gives CASSFRTGDRETQYF.

This chain uses TRBV5-8 with TRBJ2-3; 8 bases agree with TRBD1. V was clipped by 5 bases and J by 6 bases; unmatched bases: 11. Looked up from germline, CDR1 is SGHTS and CDR2 is YDEGEE. The CDR3 runs 15 residues. The DNA of the CDR3 is TGTGCCAGCAGATTACTCAGGGGGCGCAGTGATACGCAGTATTTT. Amino acid sequence: CASRLLRGRSDTQYF.

The rearrangement uses TRBV4-1 and TRBJ1-2; D is undetermined. Trimming removed 1 base from V and 0 bases from J, with 12 bases in between. The CDR3 spans 16 residues. From germline, CDR1 is MGHRA and CDR2 YSYEKL. Here the CDR3 reads CASSQVVTSANYGYTF. CDR3 coding DNA: TGCGCCAGCAGCCAAGTGGTTACGTCAGCTAACTATGGCTACACCTTC.

The chain couples TRBV6-5 to TRBJ1-2; no definite D call. V was cut by 3 bases and J by 4 bases, with 15 bases left in between. CDR1 and CDR2 from the germline V gene are MNHEY and SVGAGI. The CDR3 is 15 amino acids. CDR3 nucleotides: TGTGCCAGCAGTTATGACGGCCAGGTTTCCTATGGCTACACCTTC. Translation: CASSYDGQVSYGYTF.

The J gene is TRBJ2-1, the V gene TRBV9; no definite D call. Germline V gene lookup returns CDR1 SGDLS and CDR2 YYNGEE. Trimming cost V 4 bases and J 0 bases, with 14 bases left between them. The CDR3 is 16 amino acids. This CDR3 reads CASSSPAESSYNEQFF. The CDR3 DNA sequence: TGTGCCAGCAGCTCCCCGGCGGAGAGCTCCTACAATGAGCAGTTCTTC.

V gene TRBV5-6 combines with J gene TRBJ2-7; TRBD2 agrees at 12 bases. Germline CDR1 SGHDT, CDR2 YYEEEE. The CDR3 contains 14 residues. V lost 6 bases to trimming and J lost 3 bases; unmatched junction nucleotides: 4. The CDR3 here is CASTLAGGLYEQYF. The DNA of the CDR3 is TGTGCCAGCACCCTAGCGGGGGGGCTCTACGAGCAGTACTTC.

This chain uses TRBV3-1 (or the pseudogene TRBV3-2) with TRBJ2-6; the D is unclear. Germline-derived CDR1 and CDR2 are LGHDT and YNNKEL (reference sequence). There are 15 residues in the CDR3. The V gene lost 1 base and the J gene lost 0 bases, with 4 bases spanning the gap. CDR3 in DNA: TGTGCCAGCAGCCAAGTCAGCTCTGGGGCCAACGTCCTGACTTTC. Translating it yields CASSQVSSGANVLTF.

V usage is TRBV15 and J usage is TRBJ2-7; perhaps TRBD1 as D (5 bases). This CDR3 comprises 14 residues. CDR1 and CDR2 (germline): LNHNV, YYDKDF (reference sequence). Trimming pared 0 bases from V and 6 bases from J, leaving 12 bases between. CDR3: CATSRDRALGEQYF. The CDR3 coding sequence is TGTGCCACCAGCAGAGACAGGGCGTTGGGCGAGCAGTACTTC.

The chain has TRBV6-6 and TRBJ1-1; D perhaps matches TRBD1 (5 bases). V was cut by 4 bases and J by 3 bases, with 9 bases left in between. The CDR3 is made up of 13 amino acids. The V gene's germline CDR1 is MNHNY and CDR2 SVGAGI (reference sequence). The CDR3 region has the DNA TGTGCCAGCAGTTCCAGGGATTACACTGAAGCTTTCTTT. Translating it yields CASSSRDYTEAFF.

This clone was observed a handful of times. This rearrangement joins TRBV7-3 to TRBJ2-7; 7 nucleotides agree with TRBD1. The CDR3 is made up of 14 amino acids. Trimming took 5 bases from V and 2 from J; bases not matched to a gene: 6. From germline, CDR1 is SGHTA and CDR2 FQGTGA. The CDR3 reads CASSRTGNTYEQYF. The CDR3, as DNA: TGTGCCAGCAGCAGGACAGGCAACACCTACGAGCAGTACTTC. Using reference TRBV7-3 and TRBJ2-7 for the parts outside the CDR3, the full variable domain is GAGVSQTPSNKVTEKGKYVELRCDPISGHTALYWYRQSLGQGPEFLIYFQGTGAADDSGLPNDRFFAVRPEGSVSTLKIQRTERGDSAVYLCASSRTGNTYEQYFGPGTRLTVT.

The genes are TRBV6-2 or TRBV6-3 and TRBJ1-1, with TRBD1 as a possible D gene (6 bases). The CDR3 contains 15 residues. V lost 5 bases and J 5 bases, leaving 18 bases between the germline ends. In germline, CDR1 is MNHEY, CDR2 SVGEGT. CDR3 residues: CASSNQQGKATEAFF. The CDR3 coding sequence is TGTGCCAGCAGTAATCAACAGGGTAAAGCGACTGAAGCTTTCTTT.

The chain combines TRBV11-3 with TRBJ1-1, with D perhaps TRBD1 (5 bases). Trimming cost V 5 bases and J 0 bases, with 7 bases left between them. The length of the CDR3 is 13 residues. Germline V lookup: CDR1 SGHNT, CDR2 YENEEA. In nucleotides, the CDR3 is TGTGCCAGCAGCCCAGGGATGAACACTGAAGCTTTCTTT. Translation: CASSPGMNTEAFF.

V and J are TRBV18 and TRBJ2-1, with D perhaps matching TRBD1 (5 bases). The ends were cut back, 3 bases at V and 4 bases at J, with 16 bases in the middle. CDR1 and CDR2 (germline): KGHSH, LQKENI. The CDR3 covers 16 residues. CDR3: CASSPPEQGFYNEQFF. CDR3 coding DNA: TGTGCCAGCTCACCCCCTGAGCAGGGTTTTTACAATGAGCAGTTCTTC.

DNA for the CDR3: TGTGCCAGCAGCCAAGGTCCAGGGGGGAGTGAGCAGTTCTTC. As protein: CASSQGPGGSEQFF. V and J are TRBV3-1 (or the pseudogene TRBV3-2) and TRBJ2-1; TRBD1 might be the D (7 bases). The germline V gene has CDR1 LGHDT and CDR2 YNNKEL (reference sequence). V was trimmed by 1 base and J by 9 bases, leaving 13 bases between them. The CDR3 totals 14 residues.

The gene calls are TRBV2 and TRBJ1-5; D is perhaps TRBD1 (5 bases). The CDR3 extends over 13 amino acids. CDR1 and CDR2 from the germline V gene are SNHLY and FYNNEI. The V gene lost 8 bases and the J gene lost 0 bases, with 8 bases spanning the gap. The CDR3 is CASQGYSNQPQHF. In nucleotides, the CDR3 is TGTGCCAGCCAGGGTTATAGCAATCAGCCCCAGCATTTT.